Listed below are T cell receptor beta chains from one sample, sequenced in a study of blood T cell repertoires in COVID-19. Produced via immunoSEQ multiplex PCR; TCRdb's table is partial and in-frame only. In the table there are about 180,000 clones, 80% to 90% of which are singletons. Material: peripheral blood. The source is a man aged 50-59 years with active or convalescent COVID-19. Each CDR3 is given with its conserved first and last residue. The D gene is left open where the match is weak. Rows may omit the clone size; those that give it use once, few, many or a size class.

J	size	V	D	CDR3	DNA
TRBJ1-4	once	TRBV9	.	CASSVTGEEKLFF	TGTGCCAGCAGCGTGACAGGAGAAGAAAAACTGTTTTTT
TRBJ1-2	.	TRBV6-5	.	CASSPDLSGGYTF	TGTGCCAGCAGTCCGGACTTGAGTGGAGGCTACACCTTC
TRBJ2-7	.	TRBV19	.	CASSIPGIPYEQYF	TGTGCCAGTAGTATCCCAGGGATTCCCTACGAGCAGTACTTC
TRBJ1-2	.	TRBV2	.	CASSDGGTADYGYTF	TGTGCCAGCAGTGACGGGGGAACGGCGGACTATGGCTACACCTTC
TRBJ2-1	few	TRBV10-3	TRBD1	CAISETVRQGHEQFF	TGTGCCATCAGTGAGACCGTAAGACAGGGCCATGAGCAGTTCTTC
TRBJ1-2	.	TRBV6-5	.	CASSPGGIGGYTF	TGTGCCAGCAGCCCCGGGGGGATTGGGGGCTACACCTTC
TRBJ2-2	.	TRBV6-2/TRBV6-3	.	CASSYGTYYANTGELFF	TGTGCCAGCAGTTACGGTACATACTACGCGAACACCGGGGAGCTGTTTTTT
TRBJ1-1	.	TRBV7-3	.	CASSAAGATEAFF	TGTGCCAGCAGCGCCGCGGGGGCCACTGAAGCTTTCTTT
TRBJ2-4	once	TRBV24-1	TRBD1	CATLPVAGGSIAKNIQYF	TGTGCCACCCTCCCCGTTGCAGGGGGCTCCATAGCCAAAAACATTCAGTACTTC
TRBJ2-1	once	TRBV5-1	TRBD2	CASSLAVPSGDEQFF	TGCGCCAGCAGCTTGGCCGTGCCTAGCGGGGATGAGCAGTTCTTC
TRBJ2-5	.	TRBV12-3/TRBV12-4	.	CASSFDRKETQYF	TGTGCCAGCAGTTTTGACAGAAAAGAGACCCAGTACTTC
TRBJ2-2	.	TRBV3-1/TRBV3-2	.	CASSLREPGELFF	TGTGCCAGCAGCCTAAGGGAGCCCGGGGAGCTGTTTTTT
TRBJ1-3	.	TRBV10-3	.	CAIRAGTGNTIYF	TGTGCCATCAGGGCAGGTACTGGAAACACCATATATTTT
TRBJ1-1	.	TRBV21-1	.	CASSGSPRNYTEAFF	TGTGCCAGCAGCGGGAGTCCCCGAAATTACACTGAAGCTTTCTTT
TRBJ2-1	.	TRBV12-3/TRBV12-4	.	CASSFNLNEQFF	TGTGCCAGCAGTTTTAACTTAAATGAGCAGTTCTTC
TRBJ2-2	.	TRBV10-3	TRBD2	CAISALAGTTGELFF	TGTGCCATCAGTGCACTAGCGGGGACCACCGGGGAGCTGTTTTTT
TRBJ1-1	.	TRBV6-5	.	CASSYMRAVNTEAFF	TGTGCCAGCAGTTATATGAGAGCTGTGAACACTGAAGCTTTCTTT
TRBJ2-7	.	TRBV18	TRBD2	CASSPGTSGYEQYF	TGTGCCAGCTCACCCGGGACTAGCGGCTACGAGCAGTACTTC
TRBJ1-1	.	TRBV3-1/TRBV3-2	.	CASSQEGGYMNTEAFF	TGTGCCAGCAGCCAGGAAGGAGGATACATGAACACTGAAGCTTTCTTT
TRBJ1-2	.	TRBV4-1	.	CASSQINLGGYTF	TGCGCCAGCAGCCAAATAAACCTCGGGGGCTACACCTTC
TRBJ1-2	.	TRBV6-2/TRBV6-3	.	CASSYPGKSYGYTF	TGTGCCAGCAGTTACCCAGGGAAGAGCTATGGCTACACCTTC
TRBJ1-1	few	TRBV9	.	CASSGRRGGTEAFF	TGTGCCAGCAGCGGCCGGAGGGGTGGCACTGAAGCTTTCTTT
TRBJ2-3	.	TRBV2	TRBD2	CASNAGGDTQYF	TGTGCCAGCAATGCGGGGGGGGATACGCAGTATTTT
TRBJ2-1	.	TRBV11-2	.	CASSVGVPGGFNNEQFF	TGTGCCAGCAGCGTAGGGGTGCCAGGGGGGTTTAACAATGAGCAGTTCTTC
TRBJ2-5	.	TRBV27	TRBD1	CASSLRTGVETQYF	TGTGCCAGCAGTCTTAGGACAGGGGTCGAGACCCAGTACTTC
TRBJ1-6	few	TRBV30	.	CAWSVKGDSPLHF	TGTGCCTGGAGTGTCAAGGGAGATTCACCCCTCCACTTT
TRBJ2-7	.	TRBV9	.	CASSPTSPADYEQYF	TGTGCCAGCAGCCCGACCTCACCGGCGGACTACGAGCAGTACTTC
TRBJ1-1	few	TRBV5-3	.	CARSLEGVGANTEAFF	TGTGCCAGAAGCTTGGAAGGGGTGGGGGCGAACACTGAAGCTTTCTTT
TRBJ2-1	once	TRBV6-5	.	CASSYSGGGFNEQFF	TGTGCCAGCAGTTACTCTGGCGGGGGCTTCAATGAGCAGTTCTTC
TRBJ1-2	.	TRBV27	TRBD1	CASSLDLGTGDSYGYTF	TGTGCCAGCAGTTTAGACCTCGGGACAGGGGATAGCTATGGCTACACCTTC
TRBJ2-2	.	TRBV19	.	CASRDRGTGELFF	TGTGCCAGTAGGGACAGAGGGACCGGGGAGCTGTTTTTT
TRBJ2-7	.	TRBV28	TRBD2	CASSPAGGGQYEQYF	TGTGCCAGCAGTCCCGCCGGGGGGGGCCAATACGAGCAGTACTTC
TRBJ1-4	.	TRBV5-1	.	CASSPRDNNEKLFF	TGCGCCAGCAGCCCGAGGGACAATAATGAAAAACTGTTTTTT
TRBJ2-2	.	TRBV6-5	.	CASRTARAGELFF	TGTGCCAGCAGAACGGCTCGGGCCGGGGAGCTGTTTTTT
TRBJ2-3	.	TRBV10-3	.	CAISGSADTQYF	TGTGCCATCAGTGGATCGGCAGATACGCAGTATTTT
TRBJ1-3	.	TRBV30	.	CAWTGTKTGNTIYF	TGTGCCTGGACCGGGACAAAAACTGGAAACACCATATATTTT
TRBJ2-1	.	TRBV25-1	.	CASSETGPSYNEQFF	TGTGCCAGCAGTGAAACAGGGCCCTCCTACAATGAGCAGTTCTTC
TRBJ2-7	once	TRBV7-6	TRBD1	CASSERTGGWEQYF	TGTGCCAGCAGCGAAAGGACAGGGGGCTGGGAGCAGTACTTC
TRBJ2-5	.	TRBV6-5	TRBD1	CASSLDRGETQYF	TGTGCCAGCAGTCTGGACAGGGGAGAGACCCAGTACTTC
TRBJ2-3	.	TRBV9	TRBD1	CASTQMGQYTDTQYF	TGTGCCAGCACTCAAATGGGACAGTACACAGATACGCAGTATTTT
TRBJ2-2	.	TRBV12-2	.	CASRLGQGVFTGELFF	TGTGCAAGTCGCTTAGGGCAGGGTGTTTTCACCGGGGAGCTGTTTTTT